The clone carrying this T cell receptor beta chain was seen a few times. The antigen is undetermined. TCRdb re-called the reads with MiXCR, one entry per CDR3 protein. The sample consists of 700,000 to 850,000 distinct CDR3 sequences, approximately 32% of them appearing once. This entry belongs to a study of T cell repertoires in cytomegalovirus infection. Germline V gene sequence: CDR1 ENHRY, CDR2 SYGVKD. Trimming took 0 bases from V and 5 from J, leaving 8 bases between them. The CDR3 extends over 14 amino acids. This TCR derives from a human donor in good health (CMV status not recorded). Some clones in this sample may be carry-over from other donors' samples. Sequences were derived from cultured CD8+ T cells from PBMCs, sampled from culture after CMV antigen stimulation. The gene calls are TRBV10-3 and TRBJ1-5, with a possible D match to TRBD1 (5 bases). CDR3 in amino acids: CAISESGGYQPQHF. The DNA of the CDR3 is TGTGCCATCAGTGAGTCGGGGGGGTATCAGCCCCAGCATTTT.